This TCR beta chain was retrieved from a study of blood T cell repertoires in COVID-19 (dated by TCRdb to the early 2020s). With respect to the entire study: Samples from collaborators originated in the United States, Italy and Spain and spanned both the acute and convalescent phases of COVID-19. The prospective study material was composed of cDNA or gDNA derived from T cells, B-cell-depleted T cells, or PBMCs. The dataset comprised deeply sampled blood TCRbeta repertoires from subjects exposed to, actively infected with, or recovered from COVID-19. The repertoires were released in a freely available public database meant as a resource for research on the immune response to SARS-CoV-2. Samples were obtained from the ongoing ImmuneRACE study (first 160 participants) and from 1,000 to 1,500 subjects provided by 6 global collaborators. Nearly every sample came with metadata listing a de-identified subject ID, COVID-19 status, age in years and sex. Where available, HLA class I and class II types were taken from metadata supplied by the sample provider and were not determined by assay-based typing. On the study overall, not on this receptor specifically: The amount of clinical and demographic metadata varied by source and participant and was provided uncurated.

With regard to this clone: Its antigen is currently not known. Per-base quality was not reported, and no clone a single base away is much larger than it.

Participants in the prospective study were aged roughly 18 to 100 years, lived in about two dozen United States geographic areas, and enrolled through a virtual design. In the prospective study, participants were assigned to cohorts based on the clinical history participants reported in a screening survey and a study questionnaire. ImmuneRACE Cohort 3 recovered participants were defined by two consecutive negative NP/OP PCR tests, healthcare professional clearance, or symptom resolution. Each participant in the prospective study had whole blood, serum and a nasopharyngeal or oropharyngeal swab collected by mobile phlebotomists. Participants in the prospective study had the option to provide additional blood draws and questionnaires over a roughly 2-month period. Blood samples from the prospective study were shipped frozen or at room temperature prior to DNA extraction. TCRbeta CDR3 regions were amplified from genomic DNA by means of the immunoSEQ Assay, a bias-controlled multiplex PCR. The published analysis was carried out like this. Nucleated cell counts per sample were estimated from amplification of reference gene primers within the assay. To quantify the absolute abundance of each unique TCRbeta CDR3 rearrangement, sequence reads were collapsed and filtered. For each sample, productive Simpson clonality was calculated as the square root of Simpson's diversity index over productive rearrangements. TCRdb limited this immuneACCESS table to in-frame rearrangements with V and J called. A share of clones is missing; checked studies link under half to unresolved V genes, and the rest is unexplained. The D gene and trimming were derived from the DNA, and the V and J assignments and clone size from that table. The sample has hundreds of thousands of clones on record, roughly 91% of them singletons. 4.1% of the sample is in the top ten clones.

The sequence came from a woman aged 25-40 years who had recovered from COVID-19. Sample: PBMCs or T cells enriched from blood (not recorded which).

The sequenced DNA is TGTGCCAGCAGCCAAGGACAGGGGGGCAGAAACACTGAAGCTTTCTTT. It encodes CASSQGQGGRNTEAFF. The sequence links TRBV3-1 (or the pseudogene TRBV3-2) to TRBJ1-1; 9 central bases correspond to TRBD1. The CDR3 holds 16 amino acids from the cysteine to the phenylalanine. Only the CDR3 region is kept as DNA, spanning 48 bases read in frame from base 1. In the germline V gene (reference sequence), CDR1 corresponds to LGHDT and CDR2 to YNNKEL. V is trimmed back by 1 base and J by 2 bases, and the junction contains 5 bases that no gene match accounts for.